This entry lists 28 T cell receptor beta chains sequenced from one sample in a study of cytomegalovirus exposure and HLA in healthy donors. PCR primers comprised 60 Vbeta and 13 Jbeta primers. The method was immunoSEQ multiplex PCR; TCRdb's version includes in-frame clones alone and lacks a portion of them. Recorded for this sample: under 150,000 clones. The sequenced material came from PBMCs. These receptors originate from a woman aged 55-69 years in good health and CMV-seronegative.

The V gene is TRBV28, the J gene TRBJ2-5, with a possible D match to TRBD2 (6 bases). Germline values: CDR1 MDHEN, CDR2 SYDVKM. V was clipped by 2 bases and J by 2 bases, with 9 bases between them. CDR3 length: 14 residues. The CDR3 coding sequence is TGTGCCAGCAGTTTAGTCGGGACTCAAGAGACCCAGTACTTC. Translation: CASSLVGTQETQYF.

The chain links TRBV9 to TRBJ2-7, with 12 bases matching TRBD2. Germline-derived CDR1 and CDR2 are SGDLS and YYNGEE. The CDR3 has 15 amino acids. Unmatched junction bases numbered 4, after V lost 3 bases and J lost 3 bases. As DNA, the CDR3 is TGTGCCAGCAGCGGCGGACTAGCGGGATTCTACGAGCAGTACTTC. It specifies CASSGGLAGFYEQYF.

This rearrangement joins TRBV2 to TRBJ2-2; D might be TRBD1 (5 bases). This CDR3 comprises 13 residues. V lost 8 bases to trimming and J lost 4 bases, with 11 bases between them. Germline CDR1 reads SNHLY; CDR2 reads FYNNEI. The CDR3 region has the DNA TGTGCCAGCCAGGGCGTTCCCACCGGGGAGCTGTTTTTT. As protein: CASQGVPTGELFF.

This chain uses TRBV7-9 with TRBJ2-7, with 7 bases lining up with TRBD1. V lost 0 bases, J lost 5 bases, and 1 base stayed unmatched. The CDR3 extends over 13 amino acids. The germline CDR1 and CDR2 sequences are SEHNR and FQNEAQ (reference sequence). CDR3 nucleotide sequence: TGTGCCAGCAGCTTAGCAGGGGGCCACGAGCAGTACTTC. Translation gives CASSLAGGHEQYF.

This rearrangement joins TRBV7-2 to TRBJ2-7; a weak D match, TRBD2 (6 bases). Germline-derived CDR1 and CDR2 are SGHTA and FQGNSA. The CDR3 loop spans 18 amino acids. Between the trimmed V and J ends, which lost 0 bases and 0 bases, there was a span of 18 bases. Here the CDR3 DNA reads TGTGCCAGCAGCTTAGCCGGGGGATTGGGGTTCAGCTCCTACGAGCAGTACTTC. Amino acids: CASSLAGGLGFSSYEQYF.

The rearrangement uses TRBV28 and TRBJ1-3, with 8 bases identical to TRBD1. Trimming removed 5 bases from V and 4 bases from J; junction bases left unmatched: 4. In germline, CDR1 is MDHEN, CDR2 SYDVKM. CDR3 length equals 14 residues. Here the CDR3 reads CASSLSGGGNTIYF. The CDR3 DNA reads as TGTGCCAGCAGTCTCTCAGGGGGCGGAAACACCATATATTTT.

The rearrangement joins TRBV11-3 to TRBJ2-1; no reliable D call. Germline CDR1 SGHNT, CDR2 YENEEA. The length of the CDR3 is 12 residues. V dropped 1 base and J dropped 9 bases, with 7 bases sitting between them. Here the CDR3 DNA reads TGTGCCAGCAGCTTAGTTGGCGGTGAGCAGTTCTTC. Its translation: CASSLVGGEQFF.

The rearrangement uses TRBV5-8 and TRBJ1-5, with 9 bases identical to TRBD1. From germline, CDR1 is SGHTS and CDR2 YDEGEE. Trimming cost V 1 base and J 4 bases; bases outside gene matches: 6. The CDR3 has 16 amino acids. CDR3 DNA sequence: TGTGCCAGCAGCTTGAGGTCGACAGGGGGGAATCAGCCCCAGCATTTT. It encodes CASSLRSTGGNQPQHF.

This chain joins TRBV27 and TRBJ2-7; 7 bases match TRBD2. The ends lost 3 bases at V and 4 bases at J; junction bases unmatched: 3. Germline CDR1 and CDR2: MNHEY and SMNVEV (reference sequence). The CDR3 is 13 amino acids. CDR3 protein: CASSFSSGYEQYF. The CDR3 coding sequence is TGTGCCAGCAGTTTCTCTAGCGGATACGAGCAGTACTTC.

The chain is built from TRBV5-1 and TRBJ2-3; 13 bases are a match to TRBD2. Germline trimming cut 0 bases from V and 6 bases from J; bases unmatched to any gene: 10. CDR1 is SGHRS, CDR2 YFSETQ, per germline. This CDR3 is 18 amino acids long. This CDR3 reads CASSLGSVLAGGPDTQYF. The CDR3 DNA follows: TGCGCCAGCAGCTTGGGGTCGGTACTAGCGGGGGGGCCGGATACGCAGTATTTT.

The chain has TRBV2 and TRBJ1-5, with TRBD1 matching over 8 bases. Germline V gives CDR1 SNHLY, CDR2 FYNNEI. With V trimmed by 5 bases and J by 5 bases, 11 bases remained unmatched. The CDR3 spans 16 residues. CDR3 sequence: CASSTRTGFGDQPQHF. As DNA, the CDR3 is TGTGCCAGCAGTACTCGGACAGGGTTTGGGGATCAGCCCCAGCATTTT.

This chain links TRBV15 with TRBJ1-3; D gene uncertain. V lost 0 bases and J 4 bases, leaving 10 bases between the germline ends. The germline V gene encodes CDR1 LNHNV and CDR2 YYDKDF (reference sequence). The CDR3 loop spans 15 amino acids. CDR3 in amino acids: CATSRDMTFGNTIYF. The CDR3 DNA follows: TGTGCCACCAGCAGAGATATGACATTCGGAAACACCATATATTTT.

The V gene is TRBV20-1, the J gene TRBJ2-7, with unresolved D. The ends were cut back, 6 bases at V and 6 bases at J, with 12 bases in the middle. The CDR3 has 11 amino acids. The germline V gene encodes CDR1 DFQATT and CDR2 SNEGSKA (reference sequence). The CDR3 DNA reads as TGCAGTGCAGTAGTTAATATCGAGCAGTACTTC. Translating it yields CSAVVNIEQYF.

V and J are TRBV13 and TRBJ2-5; 11 bases map to TRBD2. The germline CDR1 and CDR2 sequences are PRHDT and FYEKMQ (reference sequence). V shed 1 base and J 0 bases; nucleotides not matched to a gene: 1. The length of the CDR3 is 16 residues. CDR3: CASSLVLAGDQETQYF. The CDR3 DNA is TGTGCCAGCAGCTTAGTACTAGCGGGGGACCAAGAGACCCAGTACTTC.

CDR3 amino acids: CASSLYTGGGDYEQYF. For the CDR3, the DNA is TGTGCCAGCAGTTTATATACAGGGGGAGGGGACTACGAGCAGTACTTC. The rearrangement links TRBV28 to TRBJ2-7; perhaps TRBD1 as D (8 bases). Germline V gene data show CDR1 as MDHEN and CDR2 as SYDVKM. This CDR3 contains 16 residues. Between the trimmed V and J ends, which lost 1 base and 3 bases, there was a span of 16 bases.

The genes are TRBV7-9 and TRBJ2-2, with D tentatively TRBD2 (6 bases). Per germline, CDR1 SEHNR and CDR2 FQNEAQ (reference sequence). This CDR3 is built from 16 residues. V was clipped by 5 bases and J by 4 bases, with 17 bases between them. The CDR3 nucleotides are TGTGCCAGCAGCACCCGGAGGGGCACGGGCACCGGGGAGCTGTTTTTT. Residues: CASSTRRGTGTGELFF.

The rearrangement links TRBV10-1 to TRBJ2-1; 8 bases are shared with TRBD2. Unmatched junction bases numbered 8, after V lost 3 bases and J lost 10 bases. Germline lookup yields CDR1 WNHNN and CDR2 SYGVQD (reference sequence). The CDR3 sequence is 14 residues long. The CDR3 DNA reads as TGCGCCAGCAGTGACGAGTCGGGAGGGAGGGAGCAGTTCTTC. Translation gives CASSDESGGREQFF.

CDR3 nucleotide sequence: TGTGCCAGCAGTGGACAGGACTCCTACGAGCAGTACTTC. Translation gives CASSGQDSYEQYF. This chain joins TRBV2 and TRBJ2-7; possibly TRBD1 for D (6 bases). V was cut by 4 bases and J by 0 bases, with 7 bases left in between. Germline CDR1 SNHLY, CDR2 FYNNEI. There are 13 residues in the CDR3.

DNA for the CDR3: TGCGCCAGCAGCTCCCCGACAGGACGCACCGGGGAGCTGTTTTTT. Translation gives CASSSPTGRTGELFF. This chain uses TRBV5-1 with TRBJ2-2; weak D call: TRBD1 (6 bases). This CDR3 spans 15 amino acids. The V gene's germline CDR1 is SGHRS and CDR2 YFSETQ. V lost 3 bases to trimming and J lost 4 bases, with 13 bases between them.

The genes are TRBV7-2 and TRBJ2-5; 12 nucleotides align to TRBD2. After removal of 5 bases from V and 4 bases from J, the junction contained 11 bases not matched to a gene. Germline CDR1 and CDR2: SGHTA and FQGNSA. The CDR3 totals 17 residues. The CDR3 sequence: CASSPGGASGRGETQYF. CDR3 DNA sequence: TGTGCCAGCAGCCCGGGGGGGGCTAGCGGGAGGGGAGAGACCCAGTACTTC.

This chain links TRBV29-1 with TRBJ2-3, with D uncertain. The V end lost 6 bases, the J end lost 2 bases, and 12 bases lay between the germline ends. The length of the CDR3 is 13 residues. CDR1 is SQVTM, CDR2 ANQGSEA, per germline. In DNA form, the CDR3 reads TGCAGCGTGCGCGGTGACTTCACAGATACGCAGTATTTT. Amino acids: CSVRGDFTDTQYF.

The chain couples TRBV5-1 to TRBJ2-1, with TRBD2 identical over 10 bases. The CDR3 sequence is 16 residues long. Germline CDR1 and CDR2: SGHRS and YFSETQ. V lost 4 bases to trimming and J lost 5 bases; unmatched junction nucleotides: 9. CDR3 coding DNA: TGCGCCAGCAGCGTCAGCCGGACTAGCGGAGACAATGAGCAGTTCTTC. Translated, it gives CASSVSRTSGDNEQFF.

This chain uses TRBV9 with TRBJ2-2, with D perhaps TRBD1 (6 bases). The V end was cut by 0 bases, the J end by 1 base, with 7 bases between. The CDR3 runs to 15 residues. The germline CDR1 and CDR2 sequences are SGDLS and YYNGEE. CDR3 sequence: CASSVDRENTGELFF. The CDR3 DNA reads TGTGCCAGCAGCGTAGACAGGGAGAACACCGGGGAGCTGTTTTTT.

The rearrangement uses TRBV28 and TRBJ2-7, with D perhaps TRBD1 (6 bases). CDR3 length: 15 residues. Per the germline V gene, CDR1 is MDHEN and CDR2 is SYDVKM. V gave up 6 bases and J gave up 1 base, with 16 bases separating them. The CDR3 bases are TGTGCCAGCAGAACACAGGGATGGGGTTCCTACGAGCAGTACTTC. It specifies CASRTQGWGSYEQYF.

This chain connects TRBV7-9 to TRBJ1-5; TRBD1 agrees at 12 bases. The CDR3 sequence is 15 residues long. CDR1 and CDR2 (germline): SEHNR, FQNEAQ (reference sequence). V was clipped by 5 bases and J by 6 bases; unmatched bases: 5. In DNA, the CDR3 is TGTGCCAGCAGCCCGGGACAGGGGGCAGGTCAGCCCCAGCATTTT. As protein: CASSPGQGAGQPQHF.

The chain has TRBV5-1 and TRBJ2-2, with D possibly matching TRBD1 (5 bases). CDR1 is SGHRS, CDR2 YFSETQ, per germline. The V gene lost 4 bases and the J gene lost 3 bases, with 16 bases spanning the gap. The length of the CDR3 is 16 residues. The CDR3 region has the DNA TGCGCCAGCAGCGAACCTTCCACAGGAGACACCGGGGAGCTGTTTTTT. Its protein product is CASSEPSTGDTGELFF.

V and J are TRBV2 and TRBJ2-2; TRBD1 matches at 7 bases. Germline CDR1 SNHLY, CDR2 FYNNEI. This CDR3 spans 15 amino acids. V lost 11 bases and J lost 2; bases outside the gene matches: 11. CDR3 nucleotides: TGTGCCGGACGACAAGGGGGCGGCAACACCGGGGAGCTGTTTTTT. Its translation: CAGRQGGGNTGELFF.

The chain links TRBV15 to TRBJ1-1, with a possible D match to TRBD1 (6 bases). CDR3 length equals 14 residues. Germline CDR1 is LNHNV and CDR2 is YYDKDF (reference sequence). Trimming removed 3 bases at V and 0 bases at J, with 8 bases between. The CDR3 sequence: CATSRDSMNTEAFF. The DNA of the CDR3 is TGTGCCACCAGCAGGGACAGTATGAACACTGAAGCTTTCTTT.